What follows are 32 T cell receptor beta chains derived from one specimen sequenced in a study of identifying expanded T cells in peripheral blood. Only in-frame clones appear in the TCRdb table, and some are missing; sequencing was by immunoSEQ multiplex PCR. Of some 99,000 clones in the sample, roughly 90% were seen once. The sequenced sample was blood. The receptors stem from a person between 18 and 75 years old in good health.

The chain employs TRBV11-3 and TRBJ2-7; TRBD1 might be the D (6 bases). V was pared by 1 base and J by 0 bases, with 16 bases between. Germline V gene data show CDR1 as SGHNT and CDR2 as YENEEA. CDR3 length: 17 residues. The CDR3 DNA is TGTGCCAGCAGCTTAGGTTTTCGGACAGATGCCTCCTACGAGCAGTACTTC. Translating gives CASSLGFRTDASYEQYF.

This clone was observed a handful of times. The gene calls are TRBV6-6 and TRBJ1-2; 8 bases line up with TRBD1. The CDR3 consists of 14 residues. CDR1 is MNHNY, CDR2 SVGAGI, per germline (reference sequence). The junction had 5 bases not matched to a gene; V was cut back by 8 bases and J by 0 bases. CDR3 amino acids: CASATGGTNYGYTF. In DNA form, the CDR3 reads TGTGCCAGCGCAACAGGGGGAACTAACTATGGCTACACCTTC.

The rearrangement uses TRBV27 and TRBJ2-7, with a possible D match to TRBD1 (6 bases). CDR3 length: 13 residues. Germline CDR1 reads MNHEY; CDR2 reads SMNVEV (reference sequence). Trimming took 3 bases from V and 3 from J, leaving 9 bases between them. CDR3 sequence: CASSFRTDYEQYF. DNA of the CDR3: TGTGCCAGCAGTTTTAGGACAGACTACGAGCAGTACTTC.

The chain joins TRBV4-2 to TRBJ1-5; a possible D gene is TRBD1 (5 bases). Trimming took 0 bases from V and 6 from J, leaving 12 bases between them. The CDR3 is 15 amino acids. Germline lookup yields CDR1 LGHNA and CDR2 YNFKEQ. CDR3 region: CASSQDGGMSQPQHF. For the CDR3, the DNA is TGTGCCAGCAGCCAAGATGGGGGGATGAGTCAGCCCCAGCATTTT.

The genes are TRBV19 and TRBJ1-6, with 7 bases identical to TRBD1. Germline loops: CDR1 LNHDA, CDR2 SQIVND (reference sequence). This CDR3 comprises 16 residues. V lost 10 bases to trimming and J lost 5 bases; unmatched junction nucleotides: 14. The CDR3 protein is CATQQGQSGDNSPLHF. CDR3 sequence (DNA): TGTGCCACCCAGCAGGGACAGTCGGGTGATAATTCACCCCTCCACTTT.

J is TRBJ2-1 and V is TRBV9, with 9 bases matching TRBD1. V shed 3 bases, J shed 9 bases, and the junction held 10 bases outside the gene matches. There are 15 residues in the CDR3. Germline lookup yields CDR1 SGDLS and CDR2 YYNGEE. CDR3 sequence reads: CASSATGQGAGEQFF. The CDR3 DNA follows: TGTGCCAGCAGCGCAACGGGACAGGGCGCGGGTGAGCAGTTCTTC.

The chain uses TRBV5-4 and TRBJ2-3; perhaps D is TRBD1 or TRBD2 (5 bases each). V lost 2 bases and J 9 bases, leaving 10 bases between the germline ends. This CDR3 is 12 amino acids long. Germline CDR1 is SGHNT and CDR2 is YYREEE (reference sequence). The CDR3 DNA is TGTGCCAGCAGCTTATTGGGGGAAACGCAGTATTTT. Translated: CASSLLGETQYF. The full variable domain, rest sourced from reference TRBV5-4 and TRBJ2-3, is ETGVTQSPTHLIKTRGQQVTLRCSSQSGHNTVSWYQQALGQGPQFIFQYYREEENGRGNFPPRFSGLQFPNYSSELNVNALELDDSALYLCASSLLGETQYFGPGTRLTVL.

The V and J genes are TRBV10-3 and TRBJ2-1; 8 nucleotides agree with TRBD2. The germline V gene has CDR1 ENHRY and CDR2 SYGVKD. After removal of 10 bases from V and 9 bases from J, the junction contained 11 bases not matched to a gene. The CDR3 is 13 amino acids. Written as DNA, the CDR3 is TGTGCCACCAAATTCGGGGGGGCCCCTGAGCAGTTCTTC. It encodes CATKFGGAPEQFF.

This chain joins TRBV11-1 and TRBJ2-1, with TRBD1 matching over 7 bases. Germline CDR1 and CDR2: SGHAT and FQDESV (reference sequence). This CDR3 has 15 amino acids. V shed 6 bases and J 3 bases; nucleotides not matched to a gene: 8. The CDR3 DNA is TGTGCCAGCAGTCGCGACAGGGTTGGCTACAATGAGCAGTTCTTC. It is translated as CASSRDRVGYNEQFF.

The gene calls are TRBV5-1 and TRBJ2-7, with TRBD1 matching 8 bases. Trimming removed 4 bases from V and 3 bases from J; junction bases left unmatched: 6. The germline V gene has CDR1 SGHRS and CDR2 YFSETQ. The CDR3 extends over 14 amino acids. For the CDR3, the DNA is TGCGCCAGCAGCGAGGACAGGGATATCTACGAGCAGTACTTC. It translates to CASSEDRDIYEQYF.

V gene TRBV7-2 combines with J gene TRBJ2-2; D possibly matches TRBD1 or TRBD2 (5 bases each). CDR1 is SGHTA, CDR2 FQGNSA, per germline. This CDR3 comprises 15 residues. V lost 8 bases, J lost 3 bases, and 16 bases lay in between. The CDR3 sequence is CASGIGTLYTGELFF. Here the CDR3 DNA reads TGTGCCAGCGGGATAGGGACCCTTTACACCGGGGAGCTGTTTTTT.

The V and J genes are TRBV6-1 and TRBJ1-1; D remains ambiguous. V was clipped by 5 bases and J by 0 bases, with 10 bases between them. The CDR3 has 14 amino acids. In germline, CDR1 is MNHNS, CDR2 SASEGT. The CDR3 DNA is TGTGCCAGCAGTACCCCGGGTATGAACACTGAAGCTTTCTTT. This translates into CASSTPGMNTEAFF.

This chain links TRBV11-2 with TRBJ2-1, with TRBD2 matching 8 bases. CDR1 is SGHAT, CDR2 FQNNGV, per germline. J lost 6 bases, V lost 1 base, and 11 bases had no gene match. The CDR3 is made up of 17 amino acids. The CDR3 loop is CASSLGTLAATRNEQFF. For the CDR3, the DNA is TGTGCCAGCAGCTTAGGGACACTAGCGGCAACTCGCAATGAGCAGTTCTTC.

This clone was observed a few times. V and J are TRBV28 and TRBJ1-2, with unresolved D. The CDR3 has 13 amino acids. Per germline, CDR1 MDHEN and CDR2 SYDVKM. V lost 5 bases, J lost 8 bases, and 15 bases lay in between. The CDR3 reads CASSPPRARGYTF. The DNA for the CDR3 is TGTGCCAGCAGTCCTCCGAGGGCTCGCGGCTACACCTTC.

The chain joins TRBV6-6 to TRBJ2-7; 10 nucleotides align to TRBD1. The germline CDR1 and CDR2 sequences are MNHNY and SVGAGI (reference sequence). The CDR3 extends over 15 amino acids. Unmatched junction bases numbered 7, after V lost 6 bases and J lost 2 bases. The CDR3 bases are TGTGCCAGCAGCCAAGACAGGGGGCCCCCCTACGAGCAGTACTTC. Translated, it gives CASSQDRGPPYEQYF.

V usage is TRBV18 and J usage is TRBJ1-1, with TRBD1 as a possible D gene (5 bases). V was trimmed by 3 bases and J by 1 base, leaving 9 bases between them. Germline CDR1 and CDR2: KGHSH and LQKENI. This CDR3 spans 14 amino acids. CDR3 nucleotides: TGTGCCAGCTCACCGGCAGGGAGGAACACTGAAGCTTTCTTT. Its protein is CASSPAGRNTEAFF.

The chain is built from TRBV6-5 and TRBJ1-4, with no clear D. CDR1 and CDR2 (germline): MNHEY, SVGAGI. Trimming cost V 5 bases and J 3 bases, with 10 bases left between them. This CDR3 region has 14 residues. This CDR3 is CASSSRVANEKLFF. CDR3 sequence (DNA): TGTGCCAGCAGTAGTAGGGTGGCTAATGAAAAACTGTTTTTT.

The genes are TRBV18 and TRBJ1-4; 9 bases are shared with TRBD1. There are 15 residues in the CDR3. Germline CDR1 reads KGHSH; CDR2 reads LQKENI. J lost 8 bases, V lost 2 bases, and 6 bases had no gene match. CDR3 in DNA: TGTGCCAGCTCACCAGGAGGACAGGGGCGCGAAAAACTGTTTTTT. Amino acids: CASSPGGQGREKLFF.

The rearrangement uses TRBV4-1 and TRBJ2-1; D could derive from TRBD1 or TRBD2 (5 bases each). V was trimmed by 4 bases and J by 3 bases, leaving 16 bases between them. The CDR3 has 16 amino acids. Germline CDR1 and CDR2: MGHRA and YSYEKL. The DNA of the CDR3 is TGCGCCAGCAGCCCTCCGTCCGGGACGGACTACAATGAGCAGTTCTTC. This codes for CASSPPSGTDYNEQFF.

The chain recombines TRBV29-1 with TRBJ1-1; D gene uncertain. The CDR3 extends over 11 amino acids. CDR1 SQVTM and CDR2 ANQGSEA come from the germline V gene. Trimming took off 4 bases at V and 4 bases at J, with 7 bases between the two ends. CDR3 sequence: CSVVRATEAFF. The CDR3 DNA reads TGCAGCGTTGTGCGGGCCACTGAAGCTTTCTTT. Variable domain in full (rest from reference TRBV29-1 and TRBJ1-1): SAVISQKPSRDICQRGTSLTIQCQVDSQVTMMFWYRQQPGQSLTLIATANQGSEATYESGFVIDKFPISRPNLTFSTLTVSNMSPEDSSIYLCSVVRATEAFFGQGTRLTVV.

The chain carries TRBV9 and TRBJ1-6; no clear D. Germline V gene lookup returns CDR1 SGDLS and CDR2 YYNGEE. The germline V and J ends were trimmed by 4 bases and 9 bases, with 20 bases remaining between them. The CDR3 loop spans 16 amino acids. The CDR3 loop reads CASSSSPNNAASPLHF. The CDR3 nucleotides read TGTGCCAGCAGCTCCAGCCCCAATAACGCAGCTTCACCCCTCCACTTT.

The V and J genes are TRBV5-1 and TRBJ1-2, with 7 nucleotides matching TRBD1. V was clipped by 3 bases and J by 7 bases; unmatched bases: 15. Germline V lookup: CDR1 SGHRS, CDR2 YFSETQ. CDR3 size: 16 residues. CDR3 coding DNA: TGCGCCAGCAGCTACCTACGACAGGGCCCTAGGGGTGGCTACACCTTC. This translates into CASSYLRQGPRGGYTF.

The V and J genes are TRBV7-9 and TRBJ2-3; D unresolved. Germline V gene lookup returns CDR1 SEHNR and CDR2 FQNEAQ (reference sequence). V was trimmed by 3 bases and J by 2 bases, leaving 3 bases between them. The CDR3 spans 12 residues. CDR3 bases: TGTGCCAGCAGCTTCGACACAGATACGCAGTATTTT. Protein: CASSFDTDTQYF. Full variable domain (missing parts from reference TRBV7-9 and TRBJ2-3): DTGVSQNPRHKITKRGQNVTFRCDPISEHNRLYWYRQTLGQGPEFLTYFQNEAQLEKSRLLSDRFSAERPKGSFSTLEIQRTEQGDSAMYLCASSFDTDTQYFGPGTRLTVL.

The V and J genes are TRBV5-1 and TRBJ2-7, with D possibly matching TRBD1 (5 bases). The CDR3 sequence is 13 residues long. Looked up from germline, CDR1 is SGHRS and CDR2 is YFSETQ. Trimming shortened V by 2 bases and J by 4 bases, and 10 bases separated the two germline ends. The CDR3 protein is CASSLRQSYEQYF. The CDR3 DNA is TGCGCCAGCAGCTTAAGACAGTCATACGAGCAGTACTTC.

This chain uses TRBV7-8 with TRBJ2-1; 8 bases match TRBD2. The CDR3 length is 13 residues. In germline, CDR1 is SGHVS, CDR2 FQNEAQ. Losses at the gene ends were 4 bases for V and 10 bases for J; bases not matched to a gene: 6. In DNA form, the CDR3 reads TGTGCCAGCAGCTCCGGGAGGGCTAGCGAGCAGTTCTTC. It translates to CASSSGRASEQFF. Looking up the rest from reference TRBV7-8 and TRBJ2-1 gives the full variable domain: GAGVSQSPRYKVAKRGQDVALRCDPISGHVSLFWYQQALGQGPEFLTYFQNEAQLDKSGLPSDRFFAERPEGSVSTLKIQRTQQEDSAVYLCASSSGRASEQFFGPGTRLTVL.

The chain employs TRBV4-3 and TRBJ2-3, with D maybe TRBD1 (5 bases). CDR3 length equals 17 residues. The V gene lost 2 bases and the J gene lost 0 bases, with 15 bases spanning the gap. CDR1 and CDR2 from the germline V gene are LGHNA and YSLEER. CDR3 protein: CASSQWLTSGSTDTQYF. The CDR3 DNA reads TGCGCCAGCAGCCAATGGCTGACTTCAGGGAGCACAGATACGCAGTATTTT.

This clone ranks as medium-sized. This chain connects TRBV9 to TRBJ2-5; D gene unclear. With 0 bases removed from V and 2 bases from J, the gap between germline ends came to 14 bases. Looked up from germline, CDR1 is SGDLS and CDR2 is YYNGEE. This CDR3 is 16 amino acids long. The CDR3 bases are TGTGCCAGCAGCGTAGGTGCAAGTAGTCCTCAAGAGACCCAGTACTTC. It translates to CASSVGASSPQETQYF.

The chain recombines TRBV6-5 with TRBJ1-1; D gene unclear. The CDR3 has 11 residues. The ends were cut back, 8 bases at V and 5 bases at J, with 9 bases in the middle. Germline V gene lookup returns CDR1 MNHEY and CDR2 SVGAGI. The CDR3 DNA follows: TGTGCCAGCTCGGGCGGGACTGAAGCTTTCTTT. This codes for CASSGGTEAFF.

This clone appeared once. One end of the junction does not line up with germline, which may come from a read error. DNA for the CDR3: TGCGCCAGCAGCCGATCTTCCGGACAGGGAACAGAGACCCAGTACTTC. Encoded protein: CASSRSSGQGTETQYF. The V call is TRBV7-3, the J call TRBJ2-5; 8 bases are shared with TRBD1. The germline V gene has CDR1 SGHTA and CDR2 FQGTGA. This CDR3 region has 16 residues.

The chain is built from TRBV12-5 and TRBJ2-3; 11 bases map to TRBD2. The V segment lost 4 bases and the J segment 0 bases; nucleotides outside the gene matches: 3. Germline values: CDR1 LGHNT, CDR2 FRNRAP. This CDR3 spans 16 amino acids. CDR3 coding DNA: TGTGCTAGTGGTTCGGGACTAGCGGCTAGCACAGATACGCAGTATTTT. This gives the protein CASGSGLAASTDTQYF. The full variable domain, its missing parts supplied by reference TRBV12-5 and TRBJ2-3, is DARVTQTPRHKVTEMGQEVTMRCQPILGHNTVFWYRQTMMQGLELLAYFRNRAPLDDSGMPKDRFSAEMPDATLATLKIQPSEPRDSAVYFCASGSGLAASTDTQYFGPGTRLTVL.

The chain uses TRBV7-2 and TRBJ2-3; the D gene could be TRBD1 or TRBD2 (5 bases each). V dropped 4 bases and J dropped 2 bases, with 13 bases sitting between them. This CDR3 has 15 amino acids. CDR1 is SGHTA and CDR2 is FQGNSA in the germline V gene. In nucleotides, the CDR3 is TGTGCCAGCAGCTCTAGCTGGGGGATCACAGATACGCAGTATTTT. It specifies CASSSSWGITDTQYF.

The rearrangement uses TRBV7-3 and TRBJ2-7; D gene ambiguous. Trimming removed 8 bases at V and 0 bases at J, with 17 bases between. CDR3 size: 15 residues. Germline values: CDR1 SGHTA, CDR2 FQGTGA. CDR3 in amino acids: CASGPTSVSSYEQYF. The CDR3 region has the DNA TGTGCCAGCGGACCCACCTCGGTGTCCTCCTACGAGCAGTACTTC.